Listed below are T cell receptor beta chains from one sample, sequenced in a study of cytomegalovirus exposure and HLA in healthy donors. Data came from immunoSEQ multiplex PCR; TCRdb stores just in-frame clones and leaves some out. The sample lists over 200,000 clones, about 75% occurring once. The sample comprised PBMCs. These receptor sequences come from a woman under 40 in good health and CMV-seronegative. Both conserved end residues are part of each CDR3. Fields, in order: J gene, D gene, V gene, clone size, CDR3 protein, CDR3 DNA. A D gene is named only where the DNA matches it firmly. Clone size is stated in some rows and not others, as once, few, many or a class when expanded.

TRBJ1-2 | - | TRBV7-8 | - | CASSSRTNYGYTF | TGTGCCAGCAGCTCCAGGACTAACTATGGCTACACCTTC
TRBJ1-5 | TRBD1 | TRBV6-5 | once | CASRLGTGGLQPQHF | TGTGCCAGCAGGCTAGGAACAGGGGGCCTTCAGCCCCAGCATTTT
TRBJ1-1 | - | TRBV4-1 | few | CASQRVGSNTEAFF | TGCGCCAGCCAGAGGGTCGGATCGAACACTGAAGCTTTCTTT
TRBJ1-6 | - | TRBV5-1 | - | CASSLALGGNSPLHF | TGCGCCAGCAGCCTCGCTTTGGGGGGAAATTCACCCCTCCACTTT
TRBJ2-5 | TRBD2 | TRBV7-9 | - | CSSSLEAGARGVTQYF | TGTTCCAGCAGCTTAGAAGCAGGAGCCCGGGGGGTGACCCAGTACTTC
TRBJ1-2 | TRBD1 | TRBV2 | - | CASSPFILRDSSPGYTF | TGTGCCAGCAGCCCGTTCATTTTACGGGACAGCAGCCCAGGCTACACCTTC
TRBJ2-1 | - | TRBV7-3 | - | CASSPFGRSAEQFF | TGTGCCAGCAGCCCTTTTGGGCGCTCGGCTGAGCAGTTCTTC
TRBJ1-2 | TRBD1 | TRBV30 | - | CAWGQGPGYGYTF | TGTGCCTGGGGACAGGGGCCCGGCTATGGCTACACCTTC
TRBJ2-3 | TRBD2 | TRBV7-8 | - | CASSSLAGVRTDTQYF | TGTGCCAGCAGCTCTCTAGCGGGAGTCCGCACAGATACGCAGTATTTT
TRBJ1-5 | - | TRBV6-1 | - | CASSDGVVNQPQHF | TGTGCCAGCAGTGATGGTGTAGTCAATCAGCCCCAGCATTTT
TRBJ2-3 | - | TRBV6-4 | - | CASSAEDGSTDTQYF | TGTGCCAGCAGTGCGGAGGACGGGAGCACAGATACGCAGTATTTT
TRBJ1-1 | - | TRBV29-1 | - | CSVAKGGGTEAFF | TGCAGCGTTGCGAAGGGAGGGGGGACTGAAGCTTTCTTT
TRBJ1-2 | - | TRBV14 | - | CASSQDSPMGSFYGYTF | TGTGCCAGCAGCCAAGATTCCCCTATGGGGAGTTTCTATGGCTACACCTTC
TRBJ1-1 | TRBD1 | TRBV10-2 | - | CASTGQGRRSNMNTEAFF | TGCGCCAGCACCGGACAGGGAAGAAGGTCAAACATGAACACTGAAGCTTTCTTT
TRBJ1-2 | - | TRBV5-1 | - | CASSLGQDNLINYGYTF | TGCGCCAGCAGCTTGGGACAGGACAACTTAATTAACTATGGCTACACCTTC
TRBJ1-1 | - | TRBV5-1 | - | CASSSLDITEAFF | TGCGCCAGCAGCTCGCTGGACATCACTGAAGCTTTCTTT
TRBJ2-1 | TRBD2 | TRBV7-3 | - | CSSSPSGTYNEQFF | TGTTCCAGCAGCCCAAGCGGGACCTACAATGAGCAGTTCTTC
TRBJ2-1 | - | TRBV10-3 | - | CAIRPHRDRNNEQFF | TGTGCCATCAGGCCTCACAGAGACAGAAACAATGAGCAGTTCTTC
TRBJ2-2 | TRBD2 | TRBV30 | - | CAWRLAGGPSTGELFF | TGTGCCTGGAGACTAGCGGGGGGGCCTAGCACCGGGGAGCTGTTTTTT
TRBJ1-1 | - | TRBV5-4 | few | CASSLAGVLGSSTEAFF | TGTGCCAGCAGCTTGGCCGGGGTGTTGGGATCTAGCACTGAAGCTTTCTTT
TRBJ1-2 | - | TRBV4-1 | few | CASSQAVGDYGYTF | TGCGCCAGCAGCCAAGCTGTGGGCGACTATGGCTACACCTTC
TRBJ2-6 | - | TRBV5-8 | - | CASSHGRRPSGANVLTF | TGTGCCAGCAGTCACGGGAGAAGACCCTCTGGGGCCAACGTCCTGACTTTC
TRBJ1-5 | TRBD1 | TRBV27 | - | CASSPGQGRQPQHF | TGTGCCAGCAGTCCGGGACAGGGACGGCAGCCCCAGCATTTT
TRBJ1-6 | TRBD1 | TRBV5-4 | - | CASSLGTVNSPLHF | TGTGCCAGCAGCCTCGGGACAGTCAATTCACCCCTCCACTTT
TRBJ2-7 | - | TRBV7-9 | once | CASSLGGQPKDEQYF | TGTGCCAGCAGCCTCGGAGGGCAACCTAAGGACGAGCAGTACTTC
TRBJ1-4 | - | TRBV30 | - | CAWSGGWTNEKLFF | TGTGCCTGGAGTGGAGGGTGGACTAATGAAAAACTGTTTTTT
TRBJ1-1 | - | TRBV6-5 | once | CASSYVGVTEAFF | TGTGCCAGCAGTTACGTAGGAGTCACTGAAGCTTTCTTT
TRBJ2-1 | - | TRBV27 | - | CASSLSKDSTYNEQFF | TGTGCCAGCAGTTTATCGAAGGACAGTACCTACAATGAGCAGTTCTTC
TRBJ2-5 | TRBD1 | TRBV5-1 | - | CASRSPKDRAETQYF | TGCGCCAGCCGCTCCCCTAAGGACAGGGCCGAGACCCAGTACTTC
TRBJ2-1 | - | TRBV4-1 | - | CASRGGADNEQFF | TGCGCCAGCAGGGGGGGGGCTGACAATGAGCAGTTCTTC
TRBJ2-7 | TRBD1 | TRBV6-1 | few | CASSDPEDRRRSYEQYF | TGTGCCAGCAGTGACCCTGAGGACAGGCGCCGCTCCTACGAGCAGTACTTC
TRBJ1-4 | - | TRBV2 | once | CASSRVTTNEKLFF | TGTGCCAGCAGCAGGGTAACAACTAATGAAAAACTGTTTTTT
TRBJ1-4 | - | TRBV30 | - | CAWASGVEEKLFF | TGTGCCTGGGCCTCAGGGGTAGAAGAAAAACTGTTTTTT
TRBJ2-1 | TRBD2 | TRBV7-9 | - | CASSLRASGGWNEQFF | TGTGCCAGCAGCTTAAGGGCTAGCGGGGGTTGGAATGAGCAGTTCTTC
TRBJ1-1 | TRBD1 | TRBV30 | - | CAWADRETEAFF | TGTGCCTGGGCGGACAGGGAGACTGAAGCTTTCTTT
TRBJ1-5 | TRBD1 | TRBV6-4 | - | CASSDSGNRGSNQPQHF | TGTGCCAGCAGTGACTCGGGGAACAGGGGAAGTAATCAGCCCCAGCATTTT
TRBJ1-1 | - | TRBV6-5 | - | CASSADRNTEAFF | TGTGCCAGCAGCGCTGACAGGAACACTGAAGCTTTCTTT
TRBJ2-5 | TRBD1 | TRBV27 | - | CASSPRTGYQETQYF | TGTGCCAGCAGTCCCCGGACAGGGTACCAAGAGACCCAGTACTTC
TRBJ2-7 | - | TRBV5-5 | - | CASSLEEPYEQYF | TGTGCCAGCAGCTTGGAAGAGCCGTACGAGCAGTACTTC
TRBJ1-1 | TRBD1 | TRBV7-9 | - | CASSLQGGLGTEAFF | TGTGCCAGCAGCTTACAGGGGGGATTGGGAACTGAAGCTTTCTTT
TRBJ2-6 | TRBD1 | TRBV30 | - | CAWSVQGAFNVLTF | TGTGCCTGGAGTGTTCAGGGGGCGTTCAACGTCCTGACTTTC
TRBJ1-2 | - | TRBV4-1 | - | CATTASPSPGHGYTF | TGCGCCACCACAGCCAGTCCTTCCCCTGGGCATGGCTACACCTTC
TRBJ1-1 | - | TRBV4-2 | once | CASSQVRGRTEAFF | TGTGCCAGCAGCCAAGTCCGGGGGAGGACTGAAGCTTTCTTT
TRBJ1-1 | TRBD1 | TRBV6-1 | - | CASRGGQGQNTEAFF | TGTGCCAGCAGGGGGGGACAGGGCCAGAACACTGAAGCTTTCTTT
TRBJ2-1 | TRBD1 | TRBV15 | - | CATSFFGQATYNEQFF | TGTGCCACCAGCTTTTTCGGACAGGCGACCTACAATGAGCAGTTCTTC
TRBJ2-7 | TRBD2 | TRBV7-2 | - | CASSRTSGTYEQYF | TGTGCCAGCAGCCGGACTAGCGGAACCTACGAGCAGTACTTC
TRBJ1-6 | TRBD1 | TRBV5-4 | few | CASSPDRGETYNSPLHF | TGTGCCAGCAGCCCTGACAGGGGAGAAACCTATAATTCACCCCTCCACTTT
TRBJ2-1 | TRBD2 | TRBV7-9 | - | CSSSSARAGGPSNEQFF | TGTTCCAGCAGCTCCGCCCGTGCGGGGGGCCCATCCAATGAGCAGTTCTTC
TRBJ2-3 | - | TRBV30 | - | CAWSSTYGGGQYF | TGTGCCTGGAGCTCAACATATGGCGGAGGTCAGTATTTT
TRBJ1-2 | TRBD1 | TRBV19 | - | CASSIDGDRGGYGYTF | TGTGCCAGTAGTATAGACGGAGACAGGGGAGGGTATGGCTACACCTTC
TRBJ1-1 | TRBD1 | TRBV10-3 | - | CAIRNRDRENTEAFF | TGTGCCATCAGGAATCGGGACAGGGAGAACACTGAAGCTTTCTTT
TRBJ2-7 | TRBD2 | TRBV2 | - | CASSWTGGSYEQYF | TGTGCCAGCAGTTGGACGGGGGGCTCCTACGAGCAGTACTTC
TRBJ2-3 | TRBD1 | TRBV5-1 | - | CASSLTGATDTQYF | TGCGCCAGCAGCCTGACAGGGGCCACAGATACGCAGTATTTT
TRBJ1-1 | - | TRBV2 | - | CASSTGNTEAFF | TGTGCCAGCAGCACAGGGAACACTGAAGCTTTCTTT
TRBJ2-3 | TRBD1 | TRBV5-8 | - | CASSSVVITGVRYF | TGTGCCAGCAGCTCGGTAGTGATAACAGGGGTTCGGTATTTT
TRBJ2-7 | TRBD1 | TRBV6-5 | - | CASSYRDRGPYEQYF | TGTGCCAGCAGTTACCGGGACAGGGGGCCTTACGAGCAGTACTTC
TRBJ1-1 | - | TRBV6-1 | - | CASSAYVSLDTEAFF | TGTGCCAGCAGTGCTTACGTGAGCCTCGACACTGAAGCTTTCTTT
TRBJ2-3 | TRBD2 | TRBV5-1 | few | CASSLRPAGASTDTQYF | TGCGCCAGCAGCTTGAGGCCAGCGGGGGCTAGCACAGATACGCAGTATTTT